This TCR beta chain was captured by sequencing in a study of Graves' ophthalmopathy and Graves' hyperthyroidism. In the study overall: Before any treatment, peripheral blood was taken at the initial diagnosis.

Patients with other autoimmune diseases, uncontrolled infections, pregnancy or lactation were excluded. The PBMCs were taken from around 9.1 ml of fresh peripheral blood. RNA transcripts provided the template for amplifying TCR beta CDR3 regions. An opening RT-PCR round employed HTBI primers and preceded a second-round multiplex PCR. TCRdb re-derived calls from the multiplex PCR reads in MiXCR, one entry per CDR3 protein. The data show about 660,000 distinct CDR3 sequences, about 38% seen once. Study conclusions and caveats: In separating ophthalmopathy from stable hyperthyroidism, a 13-signature model achieved around 85% sensitivity and approximately 81% specificity.

This clonotype came up many times. Its antigen is unidentified. Germline V gene sequence: CDR1 LGHDT, CDR2 YNNKEL (reference sequence). Trimming took off 1 base at V and 10 bases at J, with 7 bases between the two ends. The CDR3 length is 11 residues. This chain uses TRBV3-1 with TRBJ2-5; D is unclear. The source is an adult man with Graves' ophthalmopathy. Sequencing was carried out using peripheral blood. Written as DNA, the CDR3 is TGTGCCAGCAGCCAAGGGCGAGACCAGTACTTC. Protein: CASSQGRDQYF.